One and the same sample provided the 31 T cell receptor beta chains below, sequenced in a study of T cell responses to AZD1222 COVID-19 vaccine (dated by TCRdb to 2020 to 2022). The sample's time point label is to be understood as: about 28 days (+/-7) after the second vaccine dose. Library preparation employed the immunoSEQ multiplex PCR assay. Held by TCRdb, this immuneACCESS table contains in-frame sequences only and omits some clones. Under half of the omission traces to an unresolved V gene where checked; the cause of the rest is unknown. The sample table holds approximately 150,000 clones, of which 85% to 90% were seen once. Clones ranked in the top ten supply about 5.4% of the sample. The sequenced sample was peripheral blood, obtained 28 days after the second AZD1222 dose. The receptors originated from an adult who received the AZD1222 COVID-19 vaccine.

The rearrangement joins TRBV5-1 to TRBJ1-1; no clear D gene. Germline assignment: CDR1 SGHRS and CDR2 YFSETQ. There are 14 residues in the CDR3. Trimming took 4 bases from V and 1 from J, leaving 11 bases between them. DNA of the CDR3: TGCGCCAGCAGCGAGGCAGCGGGGAACACTGAAGCTTTCTTT. Protein product: CASSEAAGNTEAFF.

This clone has more than one count but fewer than ten. This sequence joins TRBV28 and TRBJ2-7; D gene unclear. CDR1 is MDHEN and CDR2 is SYDVKM in the germline V gene. CDR3 size: 16 residues. V was clipped by 5 bases and J by 2 bases, with 19 bases between them. In nucleotides, the CDR3 is TGTGCCAGCAGTCTAGAATATGGCGGTACGACCTACGAGCAGTACTTC. It yields the protein CASSLEYGGTTYEQYF.

The gene calls are TRBV15 and TRBJ2-5; no firm D call. V was trimmed by 4 bases and J by 6 bases, leaving 9 bases between them. The CDR3 length is 12 residues. The germline V gene encodes CDR1 LNHNV and CDR2 YYDKDF (reference sequence). CDR3 amino acids: CATSTRSKTQYF. DNA of the CDR3: TGTGCCACCAGCACGCGGTCAAAGACCCAGTACTTC.

There are a few counts of this clone. The rearrangement joins TRBV5-1 to TRBJ1-1, with D tentatively TRBD1 (6 bases). The CDR3 has 15 amino acids. From germline, CDR1 is SGHRS and CDR2 YFSETQ. Trimming took 1 base from V and 1 from J, leaving 11 bases between them. The DNA of the CDR3 is TGCGCCAGCAGCTTGACAGGGATAAGGAACACTGAAGCTTTCTTT. Amino acid sequence: CASSLTGIRNTEAFF.

The chain recombines TRBV6-5 with TRBJ2-7; either TRBD1 or TRBD2 may supply D (5 bases each). The V gene's germline CDR1 is MNHEY and CDR2 SVGAGI. The CDR3 runs 13 residues. Trimming shortened V by 7 bases and J by 6 bases, and 16 bases separated the two germline ends. CDR3 bases: TGTGCCAGCACCTACCGAGGGGCTCTCGAGCAGTACTTC. The encoded protein is CASTYRGALEQYF.

The rearrangement uses TRBV15 and TRBJ2-1, with D possibly TRBD2 on 6 matching bases. Germline V lookup: CDR1 LNHNV, CDR2 YYDKDF (reference sequence). The CDR3 consists of 14 residues. V was cut by 6 bases and J by 7 bases, with 16 bases left in between. The CDR3 loop is CATRGGGPGNEQFF. CDR3 DNA: TGTGCCACCAGGGGAGGAGGTCCGGGGAATGAGCAGTTCTTC. The full variable domain, in which reference TRBV15 and TRBJ2-1 provide the parts outside the CDR3, is DAMVIQNPRYQVTQFGKPVTLSCSQTLNHNVMYWYQQKSSQAPKLLFHYYDKDFNNEADTPDNFQSRRPNTSFCFLDIRSPGLGDTAMYLCATRGGGPGNEQFFGPGTRLTVL.

The V gene is TRBV6-5, the J gene TRBJ1-4; weak D call: TRBD1 (6 bases). The CDR3 is 13 residues long. Germline assignment: CDR1 MNHEY and CDR2 SVGAGI. Between the trimmed V and J ends, which lost 8 bases and 0 bases, there was a span of 7 bases. The CDR3 is CASRTATNEKLFF. The CDR3 region has the DNA TGTGCCAGCCGGACAGCAACTAATGAAAAACTGTTTTTT.

The genes are TRBV7-2 and TRBJ1-3; the D gene is possibly TRBD1 (6 bases). Germline-derived CDR1 and CDR2 are SGHTA and FQGNSA. The CDR3 loop spans 18 amino acids. Trimming took 2 bases from V and 0 from J, leaving 17 bases between them. CDR3 region: CASSLNHPGGLSGNTIYF. DNA for the CDR3: TGTGCCAGCAGCTTAAACCACCCTGGGGGGCTCTCTGGAAACACCATATATTTT.

About this clone itself: The junction and the germline gene differ at one end; a read error may be behind it. The chain couples TRBV18 to TRBJ2-3; 12 bases fit TRBD2. This CDR3 comprises 19 residues. CDR1 and CDR2 (germline): KGHSH, LQKENI. The CDR3 reads CASSPPSGGAPGPTATQYF. The CDR3 DNA is TGTGCCAGCTCACCTCCTAGCGGGGGGGCTCCGGGTCCCACAGCTACGCAGTATTTT.

The V and J genes are TRBV7-9 and TRBJ1-4; D ambiguous. Germline values: CDR1 SEHNR, CDR2 FQNEAQ (reference sequence). Trimming took 1 base from V and 7 from J, leaving 7 bases between them. This CDR3 spans 13 amino acids. The CDR3 reads CASSLGGLEKLFF. In DNA, the CDR3 is TGTGCCAGCAGCTTAGGCGGCCTTGAAAAACTGTTTTTT. The variable domain in full, completed from reference TRBV7-9 and TRBJ1-4, reads DTGVSQNPRHKITKRGQNVTFRCDPISEHNRLYWYRQTLGQGPEFLTYFQNEAQLEKSRLLSDRFSAERPKGSFSTLEIQRTEQGDSAMYLCASSLGGLEKLFFGSGTQLSVL.

The V and J genes are TRBV5-4 and TRBJ2-7, with D hard to call. The CDR3 spans 14 residues. Trimming left V 4 bases short and J 1 base short, with 12 bases between. Germline V CDR1 and CDR2: SGHNT, YYREEE (reference sequence). This CDR3 is CASSLGGFSYEQYF. Here the CDR3 DNA reads TGTGCCAGCAGCCTTGGTGGATTTTCCTACGAGCAGTACTTC.

CDR3 coding DNA: TGTGCCAGCAGCCAAGAACCCCCGACAGTTCCTTACGAGCAGTACTTC. As protein: CASSQEPPTVPYEQYF. The chain employs TRBV3-1 (or the pseudogene TRBV3-2) and TRBJ2-7, with TRBD1 as a possible D gene (5 bases). The CDR3 is 16 amino acids. V dropped 0 bases and J dropped 4 bases, with 16 bases sitting between them. Germline V gives CDR1 LGHDT, CDR2 YNNKEL (reference sequence).

The rearrangement uses TRBV24-1 and TRBJ1-6; D is undetermined. In germline, CDR1 is KGHDR, CDR2 SFDVKD. This CDR3 spans 14 amino acids. Trimming stripped 5 bases from V and 6 bases from J, with 10 bases between. CDR3 sequence (DNA): TGTGCCACCAGTGCCGGTAGGGCTAATTCACCCCTCCACTTT. It codes for CATSAGRANSPLHF.

The CDR3: CASRAGQPNTEAFF. The CDR3 DNA reads as TGTGCCAGCAGAGCCGGACAGCCCAACACTGAAGCTTTCTTT. The chain employs TRBV27 and TRBJ1-1, with D possibly matching TRBD1 (6 bases). Per the germline V gene, CDR1 is MNHEY and CDR2 is SMNVEV (reference sequence). The CDR3 length is 14 residues. Trimming pared 6 bases from V and 2 bases from J, leaving 13 bases between.

CDR3 amino acids: CASRDRSGANVLTF. DNA of the CDR3: TGTGCCAGTAGAGACAGATCTGGGGCCAACGTCCTGACTTTC. J is TRBJ2-6 and V is TRBV19; TRBD1 is a possible D gene (5 bases). V was pared by 6 bases and J by 1 base, with 7 bases between. Germline V gene data show CDR1 as LNHDA and CDR2 as SQIVND (reference sequence). This CDR3 spans 14 amino acids.

This sequence joins TRBV18 and TRBJ2-2; D gene uncertain. CDR3 size: 12 residues. V dropped 3 bases and J dropped 5 bases, with 4 bases sitting between them. Germline CDR1 is KGHSH and CDR2 is LQKENI. The CDR3 region has the DNA TGTGCCAGCTCACCTGTTACCGGGGAGCTGTTTTTT. As protein: CASSPVTGELFF.

CDR3: CAWSLSSYEQYF. The CDR3 DNA reads as TGTGCCTGGAGTCTGAGCTCCTACGAGCAGTACTTC. The rearrangement links TRBV30 to TRBJ2-7; D remains ambiguous. This CDR3 is 12 amino acids long. Germline CDR1 GTSNPN, CDR2 SVGIG (reference sequence). The germline V and J ends were trimmed by 2 bases and 0 bases, with 5 bases remaining between them.

About this clone itself: A read error may account for a junction end that differs from germline. The CDR3 protein is CARETSKDTQYF. The CDR3 DNA reads as TGTGCCAGGGAGACTAGCAAAGATACGCAGTATTTT. This chain connects TRBV2 to TRBJ2-3, with TRBD2 identical over 7 bases. Germline V lookup: CDR1 SNHLY, CDR2 FYNNEI. CDR3 length: 12 amino acids. The full variable domain, in which reference TRBV2 and TRBJ2-3 provide the parts outside the CDR3, is EPEVTQTPSHQVTQMGQEVILRCVPISNHLYFYWYRQILGQKVEFLVSFYNNEISEKSEIFDDQFSVERPDGSNFTLKIRSTKLEDSAMYFCARETSKDTQYFGPGTRLTVL.

The chain combines TRBV5-1 with TRBJ1-4; 9 bases fit TRBD1. J lost 8 bases, V lost 3 bases, and 5 bases had no gene match. This CDR3 region has 14 residues. Germline CDR1 reads SGHRS; CDR2 reads YFSETQ. The DNA of the CDR3 is TGCGCCAGCAGCTATGGACAGGGGCGAGAAAAACTGTTTTTT. The encoded protein is CASSYGQGREKLFF.

The rearrangement joins TRBV3-1 (or the pseudogene TRBV3-2) to TRBJ2-5; D not certain. Germline V gene sequence: CDR1 LGHDT, CDR2 YNNKEL (reference sequence). Trimming shortened V by 4 bases and J by 0 bases, and 9 bases separated the two germline ends. This CDR3 is built from 14 residues. DNA for the CDR3: TGTGCCAGCAGCCGGTCTACCTACCAAGAGACCCAGTACTTC. Protein sequence: CASSRSTYQETQYF.

As DNA, the CDR3 is TGTGCCAGCAGCCCCGGGGGCACGATGAACACTGAAGCTTTCTTT. Its translation: CASSPGGTMNTEAFF. The genes are TRBV6-6 and TRBJ1-1; a possible D gene is TRBD1 (6 bases). Germline CDR1 reads MNHNY; CDR2 reads SVGAGI (reference sequence). Deletions cut 6 bases from V and 0 bases from J, with 14 bases between. This CDR3 comprises 15 residues.

The chain joins TRBV20-1 to TRBJ2-1; D is unresolved. Trimming removed 5 bases from V and 5 bases from J, with 7 bases in between. The length of the CDR3 is 11 residues. The germline CDR1 and CDR2 sequences are DFQATT and SNEGSKA (reference sequence). In DNA form, the CDR3 reads TGCAGTGCTTCCCGGGACAATGAGCAGTTCTTC. It codes for CSASRDNEQFF.

The rearrangement uses TRBV14 and TRBJ1-4, with 9 nucleotides matching TRBD1. This CDR3 region has 14 residues. V lost 3 bases to trimming and J lost 11 bases; unmatched junction nucleotides: 7. CDR1 and CDR2 (germline): SGHDN, FVKESK. This chain's CDR3 is CASSQAMGTGKLFF. The DNA for the CDR3 is TGTGCCAGCAGCCAGGCTATGGGGACAGGGAAACTGTTTTTT.

This clone was detected once. This chain connects TRBV18 to TRBJ2-1; 7 nucleotides match TRBD2. The V gene end was trimmed by 2 bases and the J gene end by 7 bases; junction bases not matched to a gene: 14. This CDR3 is 17 amino acids long. From germline, CDR1 is KGHSH and CDR2 LQKENI. The CDR3 DNA sequence: TGTGCCAGCTCACCAAACCGACCCCCCGGACTAGTAAATGAGCAGTTCTTC. It encodes CASSPNRPPGLVNEQFF.

The rearrangement uses TRBV6-5 and TRBJ2-7; D remains ambiguous. The CDR3 consists of 13 residues. The germline V gene has CDR1 MNHEY and CDR2 SVGAGI. Trimming shortened V by 5 bases and J by 11 bases, and 19 bases separated the two germline ends. The DNA of the CDR3 is TGTGCCAGCAGTCTTCCGGGTTCCTTGGGGAAGTACTTC. Translated, it gives CASSLPGSLGKYF.

The chain joins TRBV9 to TRBJ1-1; tentatively, D is TRBD1 (5 bases). Trimming shortened V by 3 bases and J by 1 base, and 10 bases separated the two germline ends. Germline assignment: CDR1 SGDLS and CDR2 YYNGEE. The CDR3 extends over 14 amino acids. Here the CDR3 DNA reads TGTGCCAGCAGCGGGATAGGGGAGAACACTGAAGCTTTCTTT. Protein product: CASSGIGENTEAFF.

The V gene is TRBV5-1, the J gene TRBJ1-2; 9 bases align to TRBD1. CDR1 SGHRS and CDR2 YFSETQ come from the germline V gene. The CDR3 runs 15 residues. The trim removed 3 bases at V and 4 bases at J, leaving 7 bases unmatched. The CDR3 sequence is CASSYRDRDAYGYTF. CDR3 in DNA: TGCGCCAGCAGCTACCGGGACAGGGACGCCTATGGCTACACCTTC.

The CDR3 region is CSVVQGQGGEKLFF. CDR3 coding DNA: TGCAGCGTTGTCCAGGGACAGGGGGGCGAAAAACTGTTTTTT. The genes are TRBV29-1 and TRBJ1-4, with 11 bases fitting TRBD1. V lost 4 bases and J lost 8; bases outside the gene matches: 6. CDR1 and CDR2 (germline): SQVTM, ANQGSEA. The CDR3 consists of 14 residues.

The chain links TRBV28 to TRBJ2-1; possible D gene TRBD1, 5 bases. Germline CDR1 reads MDHEN; CDR2 reads SYDVKM. The CDR3 length is 13 residues. Trimming left V 6 bases short and J 4 bases short, with 10 bases between. The CDR3 region is CASRPTAYNEQFF. Here the CDR3 DNA reads TGTGCCAGCAGGCCGACAGCATACAATGAGCAGTTCTTC.

The chain joins TRBV9 to TRBJ2-5, with D perhaps given as TRBD1 or TRBD2 (5 bases each). CDR1 is SGDLS and CDR2 is YYNGEE in the germline V gene. This CDR3 region has 15 residues. Trimming shortened V by 3 bases and J by 5 bases, and 17 bases separated the two germline ends. This CDR3 is CASSGSGGLGETQYF. CDR3 DNA sequence: TGTGCCAGCAGCGGCAGTGGGGGTTTGGGGGAGACCCAGTACTTC.

To note about this clone: Other DNA sequences within the sample encode an identical CDR3. The chain combines TRBV27 with TRBJ1-1, with 7 bases fitting TRBD1. The CDR3 extends over 12 amino acids. Germline CDR1 reads MNHEY; CDR2 reads SMNVEV (reference sequence). V dropped 5 bases and J dropped 4; count of bases not matched to a gene: 1. This chain's CDR3 is CASSPGGTEAFF. The CDR3 DNA is TGTGCCAGCAGTCCAGGGGGCACTGAAGCTTTCTTT.